The table lists the clone carrying this T cell receptor (beta chain) with a few counts. Its antigen is unidentified. This record comes from a study of T-cell memory formation after mild COVID-19. 5'RACE with constant-segment primers yielded barcoded, UMI-tagged TCR alpha and TCR beta cDNA libraries. TCRdb re-called the 5' RACE reads with MiXCR, one entry per CDR3 protein. Found here are about 560,000 distinct CDR3 sequences, roughly 18% of them singletons; the top ten hold around 11%. Notes on the study in general: Day 15 to 85 contracting clones showed balanced CD4/CD8; later expanders leaned CD4+.

Sequences were obtained from PBMCs or a T cell subset sorted from them (not recorded which). The TCR was taken from an adult woman who had mild COVID-19 (a few samples of this study predate the infection). Cell type and time point are not known.

The CDR3 DNA follows: TGTGCCAGCAGCCCCCCCCCGGGCATTCCCTACGAGCAGTACTTC. As protein: CASSPPPGIPYEQYF. The chain recombines TRBV7-6 with TRBJ2-7; D not certain. Trimming took off 5 bases at V and 2 bases at J, with 16 bases between the two ends. CDR1 and CDR2 from the germline V gene are SGHVS and FNYEAQ. The CDR3 runs to 15 residues.